This paragraph covers one T cell receptor (beta chain) sequence. Its antigen remains unknown. The data are from a study of cytomegalovirus exposure and HLA in healthy donors. Study-level background: Among around 400 genotyped donors, roughly 81% fell in the Caucasian-associated ancestry cluster.

This CDR3 is built from 14 residues. Germline V CDR1 and CDR2: SGHRS, YFSETQ. V dropped 1 base and J dropped 2; count of bases not matched to a gene: 3. Each donor was nominally healthy when sampled (though unrecorded immune exposures were likely). PCR primers comprised 60 Vbeta and 13 Jbeta primers. Assay: immunoSEQ multiplex PCR; the TCRdb copy retains only in-frame clones and omits some. The profile shows about 120,000 clones, roughly four fifths of them singletons. General study points: Data from an earlier analysis indicated that most TCR beta V segments were productive either about 87% or about 30% of the time. The study put 150 to 200 TCR beta chains on its list as cytomegalovirus-associated.

The sequence was collected from a woman between 18 and 29 years old in good health and CMV-seronegative. The source material was PBMCs. The chain couples TRBV5-1 to TRBJ2-7; 7 nucleotides agree with TRBD2. In DNA, the CDR3 is TGCGCCAGCAGCTTGTCTAGCGGCACCTACGAGCAGTACTTC. Protein product: CASSLSSGTYEQYF.